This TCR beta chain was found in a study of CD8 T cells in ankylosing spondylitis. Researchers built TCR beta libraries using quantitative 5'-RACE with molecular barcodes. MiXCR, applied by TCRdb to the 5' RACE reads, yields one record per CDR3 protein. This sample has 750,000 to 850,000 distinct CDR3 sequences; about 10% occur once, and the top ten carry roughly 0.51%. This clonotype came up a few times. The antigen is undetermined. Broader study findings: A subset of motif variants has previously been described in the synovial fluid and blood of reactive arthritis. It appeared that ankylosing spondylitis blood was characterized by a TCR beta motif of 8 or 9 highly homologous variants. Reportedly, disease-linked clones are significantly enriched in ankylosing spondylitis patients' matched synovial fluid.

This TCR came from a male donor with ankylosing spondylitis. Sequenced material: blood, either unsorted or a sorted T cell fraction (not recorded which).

The CDR3 DNA reads as TGCGCCAGCAGCTTTACCGGGACAGGGGTCGCGGAGCAGTACTTC. It yields the protein CASSFTGTGVAEQYF. The chain is built from TRBV5-1 and TRBJ2-7; 10 bases are a match to TRBD1. Germline V gene sequence: CDR1 SGHRS, CDR2 YFSETQ. The CDR3 sequence is 15 residues long. The junction had 9 bases not matched to a gene; V was cut back by 2 bases and J by 7 bases.